This T cell receptor (beta chain) was captured by sequencing in a study of beta chain features in type 1 diabetes. General study points: Among patients with Type 1 diabetes, TCRB CDR3s were moderately but significantly shorter in every one of the four CD4+ subsets.

The V gene end was trimmed by 11 bases and the J gene end by 2 bases; junction bases not matched to a gene: 5. The CDR3 loop spans 12 amino acids. cDNA synthesis used the whole RNA isolate, giving expressed TCRB sequences. Some clones are missing from TCRdb's copy, which holds only in-frame ones; the method was immunoSEQ multiplex PCR. Of 300,000 to 350,000 clones listed, 9.3% are singletons. This clone was picked up a small number of times. Its target is not known. The TCR originated in a man aged 25 to 40 with type 1 diabetes. The sequenced sample was central memory CD4+ T cells from blood. The rearrangement links TRBV23-1 to TRBJ2-7; 8 nucleotides line up with TRBD1. TRBV23-1 falls under the ORF class, with uncertain function. CDR3 in DNA: TGCGCCGCGCAGGGACAGGCCTACGAGCAGTACTTC. Encoded protein: CAAQGQAYEQYF.